Shown below are 30 T cell receptor beta chains from a single sample sequenced in a study of blood T cell repertoires in COVID-19. Produced via immunoSEQ multiplex PCR; TCRdb's table is partial and in-frame only. The sample consists of about 69,000 clones, around 87% of them appearing once. Sample: peripheral blood. These TCRs come from a man in his forties or fifties with COVID-19, enrolled during active disease.

The chain carries TRBV29-1 and TRBJ1-2, with D hard to call. The CDR3 is 11 residues long. Germline loops: CDR1 SQVTM, CDR2 ANQGSEA. With 4 bases removed from V and 6 bases from J, the gap between germline ends came to 9 bases. This CDR3 reads CSVGQYDGYTF. Here the CDR3 DNA reads TGCAGCGTTGGACAATACGATGGCTACACCTTC.

The gene calls are TRBV29-1 and TRBJ2-7, with TRBD1 matching 7 bases. Looked up from germline, CDR1 is SQVTM and CDR2 is ANQGSEA. There are 14 residues in the CDR3. V lost 5 bases and J lost 6; bases outside the gene matches: 13. CDR3 DNA sequence: TGCAGCGTTAGACAGGACAGGATCTTCTCCGAGCAGTACTTC. This gives the protein CSVRQDRIFSEQYF.

A single count supports this clone. This chain connects TRBV10-3 to TRBJ1-1, with D possibly TRBD1 on 6 matching bases. The germline gives CDR1 ENHRY, CDR2 SYGVKD. This CDR3 has 15 amino acids. The V end was cut by 4 bases, the J end by 5 bases, with 17 bases between. This CDR3 is CAISALTGPGTEAFF. For the CDR3, the DNA is TGTGCCATCAGTGCTTTGACAGGCCCGGGGACTGAAGCTTTCTTT.

The chain links TRBV5-4 to TRBJ1-4; 7 nucleotides agree with TRBD1. The CDR3 is 16 residues long. Germline V gene data show CDR1 as SGHNT and CDR2 as YYREEE (reference sequence). J lost 5 bases, V lost 0 bases, and 7 bases had no gene match. DNA for the CDR3: TGTGCCAGCAGCTTGGTAGGGGGCGGTCGGAATGAAAAACTGTTTTTT. Its translation is CASSLVGGGRNEKLFF. Full variable domain (missing parts from reference TRBV5-4 and TRBJ1-4): ETGVTQSPTHLIKTRGQQVTLRCSSQSGHNTVSWYQQALGQGPQFIFQYYREEENGRGNFPPRFSGLQFPNYSSELNVNALELDDSALYLCASSLVGGGRNEKLFFGSGTQLSVL.

The rearrangement joins TRBV5-6 to TRBJ2-7; 7 nucleotides line up with TRBD1. J was trimmed by 2 bases and V by 1 base; bases with no gene match: 9. This CDR3 has 16 residues. The V gene's germline CDR1 is SGHDT and CDR2 YYEEEE. CDR3 sequence (DNA): TGTGCCAGCAGCTTGAGGAGTATTACAGGGGCCTACGAGCAGTACTTC. Protein product: CASSLRSITGAYEQYF.

V gene TRBV5-1 combines with J gene TRBJ2-1; weak D call: TRBD1 (6 bases). The CDR3 runs to 13 residues. CDR1 and CDR2 from the germline V gene are SGHRS and YFSETQ. Trimming stripped 4 bases from V and 5 bases from J, with 10 bases between. CDR3 amino acids: CASSPDRDNEQFF. The CDR3 nucleotides are TGCGCCAGCAGCCCGGACAGAGACAATGAGCAGTTCTTC.

J is TRBJ1-4 and V is TRBV30; D is possibly TRBD1 (6 bases). The CDR3 has 17 amino acids. V lost 2 bases, J lost 8 bases, and 24 bases lay in between. In germline, CDR1 is GTSNPN, CDR2 SVGIG (reference sequence). Written as DNA, the CDR3 is TGTGCCTGGAGTCCCACAGGGTACGATGGGCGAACGGAAAAACTGTTTTTT. Residues: CAWSPTGYDGRTEKLFF.

The chain employs TRBV4-1 and TRBJ2-7, with D perhaps matching TRBD1 (6 bases). The CDR3 sequence is 13 residues long. V was clipped by 3 bases and J by 9 bases, with 15 bases between them. The germline V gene encodes CDR1 MGHRA and CDR2 YSYEKL. Here the CDR3 reads CASSQLGQIRQYF. The CDR3 DNA is TGCGCCAGCAGCCAGCTAGGACAGATCCGGCAGTACTTC.

The rearrangement links TRBV3-1 (or the pseudogene TRBV3-2) to TRBJ2-6, with 9 bases matching TRBD1. From germline, CDR1 is LGHDT and CDR2 YNNKEL (reference sequence). The CDR3 has 19 amino acids. The V segment lost 0 bases and the J segment 2 bases; nucleotides outside the gene matches: 8. In DNA, the CDR3 is TGTGCCAGCAGCCAAGATCAACAGGGGGCGCCTACTGGGGCCAACGTCCTGACTTTC. Protein sequence: CASSQDQQGAPTGANVLTF.

The CDR3 region is CASSFDRPSGARNEQFF. The CDR3 nucleotides are TGCGCCAGCAGTTTCGACCGCCCTAGCGGGGCCCGCAATGAGCAGTTCTTC. This chain joins TRBV5-1 and TRBJ2-1, with TRBD2 identical over 9 bases. The CDR3 runs to 17 residues. The germline V gene encodes CDR1 SGHRS and CDR2 YFSETQ. V dropped 5 bases and J dropped 6; count of bases not matched to a gene: 15.

This chain uses TRBV19 with TRBJ1-5, with D tentatively TRBD1 (5 bases). Germline V lookup: CDR1 LNHDA, CDR2 SQIVND (reference sequence). The germline V and J ends were trimmed by 8 bases and 4 bases, with 18 bases remaining between them. This CDR3 has 15 amino acids. This CDR3 is CASREGPAANQPQHF. The DNA for the CDR3 is TGTGCCAGTCGGGAGGGACCGGCAGCAAATCAGCCCCAGCATTTT.

The V gene is TRBV28, the J gene TRBJ2-1; the match to TRBD1 covers 8 bases. The CDR3 is 14 residues long. V trimming: 6 bases; J trimming: 5 bases; junction bases outside the gene matches: 6. Looked up from germline, CDR1 is MDHEN and CDR2 is SYDVKM. In DNA form, the CDR3 reads TGTGCCAGCAGATACGGACAGGGCAACAATGAGCAGTTCTTC. Translation: CASRYGQGNNEQFF.

The genes are TRBV3-1 (or the pseudogene TRBV3-2) and TRBJ2-7; D is perhaps TRBD2 (5 bases). Trimming shortened V by 3 bases and J by 3 bases, and 6 bases separated the two germline ends. This CDR3 is built from 12 residues. Germline CDR1 LGHDT, CDR2 YNNKEL (reference sequence). Here the CDR3 DNA reads TGTGCCAGCAGCCACCGGGACTACGAGCAGTACTTC. This sequence encodes CASSHRDYEQYF.

The genes are TRBV6-2 or TRBV6-3 and TRBJ2-3; D not certain. V lost 3 bases and J 2 bases, leaving 12 bases between the germline ends. From germline, CDR1 is MNHEY and CDR2 SVGEGT. There are 15 residues in the CDR3. DNA of the CDR3: TGTGCCAGCAGTTATGATACGAGACACACAGATACGCAGTATTTT. This translates into CASSYDTRHTDTQYF.

The count of this clone is one. The chain recombines TRBV30 with TRBJ1-6; D perhaps matches TRBD1 (6 bases). The V and J ends lost 2 bases and 2 bases respectively, with 13 bases between them. This CDR3 contains 16 residues. Germline V lookup: CDR1 GTSNPN, CDR2 SVGIG (reference sequence). The DNA for the CDR3 is TGTGCCTGGAGTCAGACAGGTAGCGCCTATAATTCACCCCTCCACTTT. It is translated as CAWSQTGSAYNSPLHF.

The chain links TRBV19 to TRBJ2-2, with D possibly TRBD2 on 7 matching bases. Germline V CDR1 and CDR2: LNHDA, SQIVND (reference sequence). V lost 5 bases and J 0 bases, leaving 16 bases between the germline ends. This CDR3 comprises 17 residues. CDR3 loop: CASSRRGGGPNTGELFF. The CDR3 DNA is TGTGCCAGTAGTCGACGGGGAGGGGGGCCGAACACCGGGGAGCTGTTTTTT. The full variable domain, rest sourced from reference TRBV19 and TRBJ2-2, is DGGITQSPKYLFRKEGQNVTLSCEQNLNHDAMYWYRQDPGQGLRLIYYSQIVNDFQKGDIAEGYSVSREKKESFPLTVTSAQKNPTAFYLCASSRRGGGPNTGELFFGEGSRLTVL.

V is TRBV30 and J is TRBJ2-1; 13 bases are a match to TRBD2. Germline V gene lookup returns CDR1 GTSNPN and CDR2 SVGIG (reference sequence). The V gene end was trimmed by 4 bases and the J gene end by 3 bases; junction bases not matched to a gene: 6. This CDR3 region has 16 residues. The CDR3 bases are TGTGCCTGGACCGGACTAGCGGGGGATCTCTACAATGAGCAGTTCTTC. Residues: CAWTGLAGDLYNEQFF.

This clone was found once. The V and J genes are TRBV10-3 and TRBJ2-5; 10 bases agree with TRBD1. The germline CDR1 and CDR2 sequences are ENHRY and SYGVKD. The V gene end was trimmed by 7 bases and the J gene end by 4 bases; junction bases not matched to a gene: 6. The CDR3 runs 14 residues. This chain's CDR3 is CAIKTGTGAETQYF. CDR3 bases: TGTGCCATCAAAACCGGGACAGGGGCAGAGACCCAGTACTTC.

The V call is TRBV5-1, the J call TRBJ1-6; D call uncertain. The CDR3 totals 14 residues. V lost 1 base and J 9 bases, leaving 11 bases between the germline ends. Germline values: CDR1 SGHRS, CDR2 YFSETQ. The CDR3 coding sequence is TGCGCCAGCAGCTTGAGGACCGCGGGTTCACCCCTCCACTTT. It is translated as CASSLRTAGSPLHF.

The table lists this clone with a few counts. V is TRBV5-1 and J is TRBJ1-3; D is ambiguous. V was trimmed by 0 bases and J by 0 bases, leaving 4 bases between them. The germline V gene has CDR1 SGHRS and CDR2 YFSETQ. The CDR3 runs to 14 residues. The CDR3 sequence: CASSLVGSGNTIYF. The CDR3 DNA is TGCGCCAGCAGCTTGGTCGGCTCTGGAAACACCATATATTTT.

DNA for the CDR3: TGTGCCAGTAGTCTGGGGGCAGGGGCGCATAGTGAGCAGTTCTTC. It codes for CASSLGAGAHSEQFF. The chain employs TRBV19 and TRBJ2-1; D perhaps matches TRBD1 (6 bases). The CDR3 is 15 amino acids. CDR1 and CDR2 (germline): LNHDA, SQIVND (reference sequence). V was cut by 5 bases and J by 9 bases, with 20 bases left in between.

The chain is built from TRBV19 and TRBJ2-2, with 12 bases aligning to TRBD1. The germline gives CDR1 LNHDA, CDR2 SQIVND (reference sequence). The CDR3 is 15 residues long. With V trimmed by 7 bases and J by 6 bases, 6 bases remained unmatched. The CDR3 sequence is CASTTGQGAAGELFF. CDR3 DNA: TGTGCCAGTACTACGGGACAGGGGGCCGCCGGGGAGCTGTTTTTT.

The chain has TRBV2 and TRBJ2-1; 10 positions match TRBD1. Trimming took 6 bases from V and 9 from J; bases not matched to a gene: 5. The length of the CDR3 is 13 residues. Per germline, CDR1 SNHLY and CDR2 FYNNEI. The CDR3 sequence: CASRRQGAGEQFF. CDR3 DNA sequence: TGTGCCAGCAGGCGACAGGGGGCCGGTGAGCAGTTCTTC.

The rearrangement joins TRBV4-1 to TRBJ2-7, with TRBD1 matching over 7 bases. The J segment lost 0 bases and the V segment lost 0 bases, leaving 5 bases of the junction unmatched. CDR1 and CDR2 from the germline V gene are MGHRA and YSYEKL. The CDR3 spans 16 residues. CDR3 bases: TGCGCCAGCAGCCAAGATGACGGGGACAGCTCCTACGAGCAGTACTTC. Its translation: CASSQDDGDSSYEQYF.

The chain joins TRBV10-3 to TRBJ2-5, with 14 bases that match TRBD2. This CDR3 contains 14 residues. V lost 6 bases, J lost 4 bases, and 1 base stayed unmatched. Looked up from germline, CDR1 is ENHRY and CDR2 is SYGVKD. DNA for the CDR3: TGTGCCATCAGGACTAGCGGGGGGGCAGAGACCCAGTACTTC. It codes for CAIRTSGGAETQYF.

V and J are TRBV30 and TRBJ1-1, with D possibly matching TRBD1 (6 bases). V lost 4 bases and J 6 bases, leaving 21 bases between the germline ends. Germline V gene data show CDR1 as GTSNPN and CDR2 as SVGIG (reference sequence). The CDR3 covers 15 residues. The CDR3 DNA sequence: TGTGCCTGGAACCGGGGACAACTACGTGGATCTGAAGCTTTCTTT. It translates to CAWNRGQLRGSEAFF. The entire variable domain, with the rest obtained from reference TRBV30 and TRBJ1-1, is as follows: SQTIHQWPATLVQPVGSPLSLECTVEGTSNPNLYWYRQAAGRGLQLLFYSVGIGQISSEVPQNLSASRPQDRQFILSSKKLLLSDSGFYLCAWNRGQLRGSEAFFGQGTRLTVV.

The rearrangement links TRBV5-1 to TRBJ1-1; D is undetermined. Germline CDR1 SGHRS, CDR2 YFSETQ. The CDR3 contains 13 residues. Trimming took 3 bases from V and 1 from J, leaving 7 bases between them. The CDR3 loop reads CASSYAENTEAFF. CDR3 nucleotide sequence: TGCGCCAGCAGCTACGCAGAGAACACTGAAGCTTTCTTT.

V is TRBV19 and J is TRBJ1-2; tentative D call: TRBD1 (6 bases). The CDR3 extends over 15 amino acids. CDR1 and CDR2 from the germline V gene are LNHDA and SQIVND (reference sequence). V was cut by 5 bases and J by 4 bases, with 17 bases left in between. DNA of the CDR3: TGTGCCAGTAGTGAAACAGGGATAGGCACCTATGGCTACACCTTC. It is translated as CASSETGIGTYGYTF.

The V and J genes are TRBV7-9 and TRBJ2-1; D is uncertain. The CDR3 loop spans 12 amino acids. The V gene lost 5 bases and the J gene lost 7 bases, with 9 bases spanning the gap. CDR1 and CDR2 (germline): SEHNR, FQNEAQ (reference sequence). CDR3 residues: CASSDTVNEQFF. The DNA for the CDR3 is TGTGCCAGCAGCGACACAGTTAATGAGCAGTTCTTC.

The chain combines TRBV10-3 with TRBJ2-1, with D possibly being TRBD2 (6 bases). The V gene's germline CDR1 is ENHRY and CDR2 SYGVKD. V was clipped by 4 bases and J by 6 bases, with 10 bases between them. This CDR3 comprises 13 residues. CDR3: CAISGTGGNEQFF. The CDR3 bases are TGTGCCATCAGTGGGACCGGGGGCAATGAGCAGTTCTTC.